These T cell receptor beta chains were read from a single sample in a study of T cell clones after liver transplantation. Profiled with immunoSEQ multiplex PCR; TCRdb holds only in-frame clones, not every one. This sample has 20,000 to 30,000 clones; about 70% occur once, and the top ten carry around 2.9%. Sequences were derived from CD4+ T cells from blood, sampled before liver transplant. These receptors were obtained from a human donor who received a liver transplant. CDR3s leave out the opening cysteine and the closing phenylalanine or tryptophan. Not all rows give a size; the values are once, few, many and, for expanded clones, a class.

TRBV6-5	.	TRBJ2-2	ASRAGTDNTGELF
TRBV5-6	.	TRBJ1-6	ASSSLRGPNNSPLH
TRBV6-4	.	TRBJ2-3	ASSETAGGDVAQY
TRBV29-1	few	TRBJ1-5	SASAGDGNQPQH
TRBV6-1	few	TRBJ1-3	ASSNTGNSGNTIY
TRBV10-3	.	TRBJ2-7	ATSRDPAGANYEQY
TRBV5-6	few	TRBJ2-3	ASSLAAGGRTDTQY
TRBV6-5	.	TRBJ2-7	ASREGVHSYEQY
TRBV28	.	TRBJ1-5	ASSSARDRNQPQH
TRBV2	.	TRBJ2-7	ASQKGYTTYEQY
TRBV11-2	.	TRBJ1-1	ASSLAGTTEAF
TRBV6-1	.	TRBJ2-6	ASSERAGGSTGANVLT
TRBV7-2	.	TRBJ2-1	ASSPRALAGFAF
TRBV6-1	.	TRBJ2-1	ASSQRGNEQF
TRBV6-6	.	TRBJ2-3	ASSTQLAGERNTQY
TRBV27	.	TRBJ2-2	ASSDWIGAGELF
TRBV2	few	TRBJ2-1	ASSPGLALYNEQF
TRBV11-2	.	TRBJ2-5	ASSRVGEETQY
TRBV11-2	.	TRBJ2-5	ASSLGTSGVQETQY
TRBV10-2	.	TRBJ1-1	ASSETPGTRMHTEAF
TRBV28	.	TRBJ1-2	ASMGIDYGYT
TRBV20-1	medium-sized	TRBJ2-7	SATTSAEQY
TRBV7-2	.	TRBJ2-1	ASSLSSSSYNEQF
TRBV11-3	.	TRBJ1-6	ASSFGPPGSPLH
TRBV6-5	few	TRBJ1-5	ASWTGSNQPQH
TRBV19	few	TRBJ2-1	ASSTFFTKTFSYNEQF
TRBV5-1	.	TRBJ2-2	ASSSGTKLSGELF
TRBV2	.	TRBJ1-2	ASSAQSYYGYT
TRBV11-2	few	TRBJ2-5	ASSPSLAGGEETQY
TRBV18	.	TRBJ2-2	ASSTNGLGNTGELF
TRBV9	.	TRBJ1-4	ASSQGQSNEKLF
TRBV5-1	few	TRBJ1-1	ASSRTGGPTNTEAF
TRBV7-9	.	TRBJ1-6	ASSLGSTNNSPLH
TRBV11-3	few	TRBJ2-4	ASSSLTGTKNIQY
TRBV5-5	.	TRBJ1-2	ASSLDLGDGYT
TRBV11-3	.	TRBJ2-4	ASSLDQAGSLAKNIQY
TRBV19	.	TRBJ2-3	ASRQHSGAEDTQY
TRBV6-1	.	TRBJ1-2	ASRHPGQLYGYT
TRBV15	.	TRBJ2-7	ATSRDGTYEQY
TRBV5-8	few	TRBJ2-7	ASSLYGAQNEQY
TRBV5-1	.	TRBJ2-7	ASSLLAGGDYEQY
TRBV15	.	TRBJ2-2	ATSTDIQGRELF
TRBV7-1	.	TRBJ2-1	ASSPSSDNEQF
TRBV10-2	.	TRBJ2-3	ASSARGRTDTQY
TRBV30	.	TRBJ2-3	AWSVLGINTQY
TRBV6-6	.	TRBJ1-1	ASRFTGETEAF
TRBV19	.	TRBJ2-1	ASSMTSGRREQF
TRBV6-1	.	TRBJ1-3	ASSEDLLRNTIY
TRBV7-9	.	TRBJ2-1	ASSLAPGTQF
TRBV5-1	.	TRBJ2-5	ASSFVGETQY
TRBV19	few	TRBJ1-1	ASSIGRVNTEAF